This T cell receptor beta chain originates from a study of blood T cell repertoires in COVID-19. Overall study: Italy, Spain and the United States were the sources of the convalescent and acute COVID-19 samples.

The CDR3 runs to 17 residues. With 0 bases clipped from V and 9 bases from J, the junction kept 13 bases outside the gene matches. The germline V gene has CDR1 PRHDT and CDR2 FYEKMQ (reference sequence). The authors' processing: Reference gene primer amplification yielded estimated nucleated cell counts. TCRdb's table, derived via immunoSEQ multiplex PCR, lists solely in-frame clones and lacks some. Clonal size and the V and J genes are those of that table, whereas D and trimming came from the DNA. The sample includes roughly 30,000 clones, around 89% of them seen just once. The V call is TRBV13, the J call TRBJ2-1, with 8 bases aligning to TRBD2. The source material was peripheral blood. The TCR comes from a man aged 55 to 70 with active COVID-19. For the CDR3, the DNA is TGTGCCAGCAGCTTAGGGCTAGCGGGTAGGTTGCGTGGTGAGCAGTTCTTC. This codes for CASSLGLAGRLRGEQFF.